The 3 T cell receptor beta chains reported below all come from one sample, sequenced in a study of cytomegalovirus exposure and HLA in healthy donors. Profiled with immunoSEQ multiplex PCR; TCRdb holds only in-frame clones, not every one. The table records 250,000 to 350,000 clones, roughly 90% of them present only once. Material for sequencing was PBMCs. These receptors were obtained from a woman in her late teens or twenties in good health and CMV-seronegative.

This clone was observed once. This chain links TRBV23-1 with TRBJ1-5; possibly TRBD1 for D (5 bases). TRBV23-1 belongs to the ORF category, with a function that is uncertain. This CDR3 comprises 16 residues. V was clipped by 1 base and J by 2 bases, with 12 bases between them. The CDR3 protein is CASSQYGGGGNQPQHF. The CDR3 DNA is TGCGCCAGCAGTCAATATGGAGGAGGGGGCAATCAGCCCCAGCATTTT.

The V call is TRBV2, the J call TRBJ1-4; TRBD1 is a possible D gene (5 bases). CDR1 and CDR2 from the germline V gene are SNHLY and FYNNEI. Trimming took off 5 bases at V and 3 bases at J, with 10 bases between the two ends. This CDR3 contains 14 residues. The DNA for the CDR3 is TGTGCCAGCAGTCAGACAGTCGCTAATGAAAAACTGTTTTTT. This codes for CASSQTVANEKLFF.

This chain joins TRBV10-2 and TRBJ2-2, with TRBD2 matching 8 bases. Germline lookup yields CDR1 WSHSY and CDR2 SAAADI. Germline trimming cut 6 bases from V and 5 bases from J; bases unmatched to any gene: 14. The CDR3 contains 17 residues. CDR3 protein: CASREQPAGVGTGELFF. Written as DNA, the CDR3 is TGCGCCAGCAGGGAGCAGCCAGCGGGAGTAGGTACCGGGGAGCTGTTTTTT.